The source of this T cell receptor beta chain is a study of cytomegalovirus exposure and HLA in healthy donors. Whole-study findings and limits: A few chains tied to CMV proved CMV antigen-specific in vitro.

13 Jbeta primers and 60 Vbeta primers were used for the PCR. Clones were sequenced by immunoSEQ multiplex PCR, and TCRdb holds only the in-frame ones, with some missing. The repertoire holds nearly 110,000 clones, with roughly 76% as singletons. Concerning this clone: Its antigen is as yet unknown.

Germline CDR1 is SGHAT and CDR2 is FQNNGV. The CDR3 sequence is 15 residues long. The V gene end was trimmed by 5 bases and the J gene end by 5 bases; junction bases not matched to a gene: 7. The sequenced material came from PBMCs. The chain is built from TRBV11-2 and TRBJ2-2; 8 bases are shared with TRBD2. The receptor was isolated from a man aged 18 to 30 in good health and CMV-seronegative. CDR3 protein: CASSPGLVGTGELFF. The CDR3 DNA sequence: TGTGCCAGCAGCCCGGGACTAGTTGGTACCGGGGAGCTGTTTTTT.